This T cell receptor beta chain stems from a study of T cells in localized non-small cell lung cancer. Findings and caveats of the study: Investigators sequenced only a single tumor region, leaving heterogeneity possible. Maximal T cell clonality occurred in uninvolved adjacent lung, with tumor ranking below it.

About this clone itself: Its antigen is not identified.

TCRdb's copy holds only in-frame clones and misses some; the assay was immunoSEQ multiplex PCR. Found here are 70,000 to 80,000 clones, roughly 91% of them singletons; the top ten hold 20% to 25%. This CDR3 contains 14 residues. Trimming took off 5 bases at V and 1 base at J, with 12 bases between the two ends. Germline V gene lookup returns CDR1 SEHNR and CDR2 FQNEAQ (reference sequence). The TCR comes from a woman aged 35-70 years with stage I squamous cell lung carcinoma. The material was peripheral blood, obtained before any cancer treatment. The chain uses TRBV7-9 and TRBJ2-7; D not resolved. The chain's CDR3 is CASSLPGLSYEQYF. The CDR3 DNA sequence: TGTGCCAGCAGCCTGCCGGGCCTGTCCTACGAGCAGTACTTC.